This T cell receptor (beta chain) was sequenced for a study of regulatory T cells in long-lasting Graves disease. The CDR3 length is 18 residues. After removal of 0 bases from V and 0 bases from J, the junction contained 9 bases not matched to a gene. CDR1 is MGHRA and CDR2 is YSYEKL in the germline V gene. The time point here: newly diagnosed GD, antithyroid drugs for less than 3 months. The authors made the TCR library using RNA they extracted from PBMCs. Arm-PCR of CDR3 regions and iRepertoire HTBI primers were used to build TCR beta libraries. One entry per CDR3 protein, called by TCRdb with MiXCR from the multiplex PCR reads. The sample has about 220,000 distinct CDR3 sequences; approximately 18% are singletons. Another study also made use of these data, one on T cells in Graves' hyperthyroidism and ophthalmopathy.

The receptor was isolated from a woman younger than 45 with Graves disease. The chain has TRBV4-1 and TRBJ2-3; TRBD2 matches 7 bases. Sequenced here: peripheral blood mononuclear cells (PBMCs), sampled at new diagnosis, from a patient treated with antithyroid drugs. CDR3 bases: TGCGCCAGCAGCCAAGAAGTTGATAGCGGGTCGAGCACAGATACGCAGTATTTT. This codes for CASSQEVDSGSSTDTQYF.